The sequence of this T cell receptor beta chain was determined in a study of blood T cells in healthy people across ages. Points from the study as a whole: There was no known CMV status for donors, so expanded clonotype changes were possibly confounded.

Using a J-beta primer mix together with a sample-barcoded 5' primer, a second PCR was run for roughly 6 to 11 cycles. No fewer than 3 million CDR3-containing paired-end reads came from each sample. MiXCR, applied by TCRdb to the 5' RACE reads, yields one record per CDR3 protein. Among approximately 600,000 distinct CDR3 sequences listed, 45% to 65% were seen once. Trimming took 0 bases from V and 1 from J; bases not matched to a gene: 4. Per the germline V gene, CDR1 is SGHRS and CDR2 is YFSETQ. The CDR3 spans 16 residues. Regarding this clonotype: The antigen is undetermined.

Sequenced sample: blood. The receptor's source is a man aged 55-75 years in good health. V and J are TRBV5-1 and TRBJ2-5; 9 nucleotides line up with TRBD2. CDR3 nucleotides: TGCGCCAGCAGCTTGGTGACTAGCGGTTTCCAAGAGACCCAGTACTTC. Its protein product is CASSLVTSGFQETQYF.